The sequence of this T cell receptor beta chain was determined in a study of graft-versus-host responses after intestinal transplantation. Study context: In this cohort, recipients had multivisceral, liver-intestinal, or isolated intestinal transplants.

To note about this clone: At one boundary the junction diverges from the germline segment, which might be a read error.

The repertoire was sequenced with immunoSEQ multiplex PCR; TCRdb's copy has only in-frame clones and lacks some. This table has 85,000 to 100,000 clones, roughly 82% appearing once. This CDR3 is 16 amino acids long. Germline V gives CDR1 SGDLS, CDR2 YYNGEE. Sequencing used PBMCs, obtained 255 days after intestinal transplant. The TCR sequence derives from a human patient who received an intestinal transplant, so some T cells may come from the graft donor. The chain carries TRBV9 and TRBJ1-2; 11 bases map to TRBD1. CDR3 DNA sequence: TGTGCCAGCAGCGGAGGGACAGGGGGTTCCAACTATGGCTACATCTTC. This codes for CASSGGTGGSNYGYIF. Using reference TRBV9 and TRBJ1-2 for the parts outside the CDR3, the full variable domain is DSGVTQTPKHLITATGQRVTLRCSPRSGDLSVYWYQQSLDQGLQFLIQYYNGEERAKGNILERFSAQQFPDLHSELNLSSLELGDSALYFCASSGGTGGSNYGYIFGSGTRLTVV.